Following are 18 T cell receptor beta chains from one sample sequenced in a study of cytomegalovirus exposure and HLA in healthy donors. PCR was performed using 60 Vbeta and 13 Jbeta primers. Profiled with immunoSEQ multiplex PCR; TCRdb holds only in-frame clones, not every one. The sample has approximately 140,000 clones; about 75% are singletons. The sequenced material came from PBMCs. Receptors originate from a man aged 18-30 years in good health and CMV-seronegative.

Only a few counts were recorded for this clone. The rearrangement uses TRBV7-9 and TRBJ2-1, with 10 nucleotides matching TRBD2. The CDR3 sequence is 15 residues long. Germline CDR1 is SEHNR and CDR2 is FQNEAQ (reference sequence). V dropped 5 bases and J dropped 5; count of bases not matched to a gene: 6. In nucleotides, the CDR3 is TGTGCCAGCAGCCCCATAGCGGGAGGAGACAATGAGCAGTTCTTC. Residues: CASSPIAGGDNEQFF.

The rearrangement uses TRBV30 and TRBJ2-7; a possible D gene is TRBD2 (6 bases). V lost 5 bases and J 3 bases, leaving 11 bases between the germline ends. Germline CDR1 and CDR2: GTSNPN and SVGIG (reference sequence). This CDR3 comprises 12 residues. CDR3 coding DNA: TGTGCCTGGGAGCGGGTACGCTACGAGCAGTACTTC. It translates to CAWERVRYEQYF.

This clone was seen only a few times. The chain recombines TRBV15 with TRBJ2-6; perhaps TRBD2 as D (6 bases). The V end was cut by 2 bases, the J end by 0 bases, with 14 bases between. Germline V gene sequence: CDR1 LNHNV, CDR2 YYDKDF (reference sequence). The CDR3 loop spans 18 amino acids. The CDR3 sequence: CATSRLRDFDSGANVLTF. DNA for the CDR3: TGTGCCACCAGCAGACTCCGGGACTTTGACTCTGGGGCCAACGTCCTGACTTTC.

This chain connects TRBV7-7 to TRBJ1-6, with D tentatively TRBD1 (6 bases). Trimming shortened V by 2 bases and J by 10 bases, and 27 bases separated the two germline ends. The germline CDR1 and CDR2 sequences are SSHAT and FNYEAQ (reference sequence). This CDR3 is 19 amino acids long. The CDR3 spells CASSLPVGPLQGKDSPLHF. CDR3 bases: TGTGCCAGCAGCTTACCCGTAGGCCCCCTACAGGGAAAGGACTCACCCCTCCACTTT.

CDR3 loop: CASSLKRGLAGGRGETQYF. Written as DNA, the CDR3 is TGTGCCAGCAGCTTGAAGCGGGGACTAGCGGGAGGGCGGGGGGAGACCCAGTACTTC. The genes are TRBV7-2 and TRBJ2-5, with TRBD2 identical over 16 bases. CDR3 length equals 19 residues. The trim removed 3 bases at V and 5 bases at J, leaving 12 bases unmatched. Germline lookup yields CDR1 SGHTA and CDR2 FQGNSA.

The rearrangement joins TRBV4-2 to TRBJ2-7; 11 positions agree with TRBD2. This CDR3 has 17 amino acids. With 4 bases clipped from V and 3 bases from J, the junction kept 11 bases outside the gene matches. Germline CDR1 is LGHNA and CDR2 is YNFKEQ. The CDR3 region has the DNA TGTGCCAGCAGCCCCCTGATGACTAGCGGGACCGGCTACGAGCAGTACTTC. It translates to CASSPLMTSGTGYEQYF.

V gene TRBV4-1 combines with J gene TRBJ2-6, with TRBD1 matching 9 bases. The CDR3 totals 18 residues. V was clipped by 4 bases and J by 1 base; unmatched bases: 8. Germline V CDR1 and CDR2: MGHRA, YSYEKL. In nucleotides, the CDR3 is TGCGCCAGCAGCCCCTCTGGGACAGGGAGTTCTGGGGCCAACGTCCTGACTTTC. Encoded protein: CASSPSGTGSSGANVLTF.

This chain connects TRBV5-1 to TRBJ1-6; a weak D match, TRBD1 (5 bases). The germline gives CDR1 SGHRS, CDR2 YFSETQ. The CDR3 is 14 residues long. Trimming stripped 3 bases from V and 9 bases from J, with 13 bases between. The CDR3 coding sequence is TGCGCCAGCAGCTGGGTTGGGGCTACTTCACCCCTCCACTTT. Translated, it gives CASSWVGATSPLHF.

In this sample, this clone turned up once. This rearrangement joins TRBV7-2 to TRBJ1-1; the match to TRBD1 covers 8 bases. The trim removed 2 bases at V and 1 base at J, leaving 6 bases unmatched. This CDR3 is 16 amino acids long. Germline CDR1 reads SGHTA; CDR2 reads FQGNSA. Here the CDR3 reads CASSLRQGRGNTEAFF. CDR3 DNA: TGTGCCAGCAGCTTACGACAGGGGCGTGGGAACACTGAAGCTTTCTTT.

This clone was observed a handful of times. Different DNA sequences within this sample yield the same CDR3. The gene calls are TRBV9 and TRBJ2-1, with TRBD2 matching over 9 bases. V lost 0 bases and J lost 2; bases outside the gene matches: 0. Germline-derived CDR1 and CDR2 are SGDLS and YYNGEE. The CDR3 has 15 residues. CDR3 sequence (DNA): TGTGCCAGCAGCGTAGTAGCGGGAGCCTACAATGAGCAGTTCTTC. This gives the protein CASSVVAGAYNEQFF.

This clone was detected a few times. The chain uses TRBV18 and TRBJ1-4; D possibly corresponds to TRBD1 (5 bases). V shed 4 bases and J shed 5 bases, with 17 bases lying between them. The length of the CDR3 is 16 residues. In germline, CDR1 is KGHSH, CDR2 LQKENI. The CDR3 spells CASSRMWATDNEKLFF. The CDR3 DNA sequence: TGTGCCAGCTCACGGATGTGGGCGACAGACAATGAAAAACTGTTTTTT.

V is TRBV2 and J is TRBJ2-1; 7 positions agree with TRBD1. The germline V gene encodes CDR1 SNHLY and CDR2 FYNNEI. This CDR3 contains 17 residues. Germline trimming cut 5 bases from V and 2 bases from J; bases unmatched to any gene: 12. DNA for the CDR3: TGTGCCAGCAGTCTAGCCGATTCCGGGACAGCCTACAATGAGCAGTTCTTC. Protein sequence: CASSLADSGTAYNEQFF.

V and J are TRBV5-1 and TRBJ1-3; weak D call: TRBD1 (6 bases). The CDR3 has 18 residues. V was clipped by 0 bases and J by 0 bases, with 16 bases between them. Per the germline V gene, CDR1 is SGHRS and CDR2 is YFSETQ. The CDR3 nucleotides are TGCGCCAGCAGCTTGGGGGACCTCGACAGGAGCTCTGGAAACACCATATATTTT. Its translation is CASSLGDLDRSSGNTIYF.

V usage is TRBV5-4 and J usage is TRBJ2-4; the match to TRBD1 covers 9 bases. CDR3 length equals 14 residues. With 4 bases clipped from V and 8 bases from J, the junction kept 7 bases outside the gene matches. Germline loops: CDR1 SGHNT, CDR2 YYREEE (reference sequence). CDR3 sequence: CASSERDRVDIQYF. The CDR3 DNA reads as TGTGCCAGCAGCGAACGGGACAGGGTCGACATTCAGTACTTC.

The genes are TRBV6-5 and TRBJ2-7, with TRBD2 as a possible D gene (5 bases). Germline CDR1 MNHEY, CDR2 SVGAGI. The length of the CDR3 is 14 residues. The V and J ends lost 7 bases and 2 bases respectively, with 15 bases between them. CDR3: CASNPQDSTYEQYF. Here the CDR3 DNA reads TGTGCCAGCAATCCCCAGGACTCTACCTACGAGCAGTACTTC.

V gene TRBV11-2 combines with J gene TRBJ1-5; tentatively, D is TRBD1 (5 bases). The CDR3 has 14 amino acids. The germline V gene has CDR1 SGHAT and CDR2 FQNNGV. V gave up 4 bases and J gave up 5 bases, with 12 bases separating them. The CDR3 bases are TGTGCCAGCAGCTCGGGGGTAGGCGATCAGCCCCAGCATTTT. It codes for CASSSGVGDQPQHF. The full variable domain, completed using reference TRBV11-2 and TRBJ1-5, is EAGVAQSPRYKIIEKRQSVAFWCNPISGHATLYWYQQILGQGPKLLIQFQNNGVVDDSQLPKDRFSAERLKGVDSTLKIQPAKLEDSAVYLCASSSGVGDQPQHFGDGTRLSIL.

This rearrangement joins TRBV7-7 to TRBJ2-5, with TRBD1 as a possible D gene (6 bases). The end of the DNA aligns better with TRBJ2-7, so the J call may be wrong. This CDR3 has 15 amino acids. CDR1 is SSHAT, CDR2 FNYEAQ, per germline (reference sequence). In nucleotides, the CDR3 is TGTGCCAGCAGCTTAGCGCAAAGGGGGTACTACGAGCAGTACTTC. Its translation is CASSLAQRGYYEQYF.

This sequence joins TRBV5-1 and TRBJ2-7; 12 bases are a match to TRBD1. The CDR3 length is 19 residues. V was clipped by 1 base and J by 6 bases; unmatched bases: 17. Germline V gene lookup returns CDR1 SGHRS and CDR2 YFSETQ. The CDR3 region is CASSLFTTRDRGRLSEQYF. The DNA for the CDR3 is TGCGCCAGCAGCTTGTTTACAACCCGGGACAGGGGGCGCCTTTCCGAGCAGTACTTC.